The 8 T cell receptor beta chains in this list originate from one sample, sequenced in a study of blood T cell repertoires in COVID-19. The protocol was immunoSEQ multiplex PCR, while the TCRdb copy is restricted to in-frame clones and leaves out a portion. The data hold 300,000 or so clones, with around 90% observed a single time. Sequencing used peripheral blood. These receptors were collected from a woman in her twenties or thirties with COVID-19, enrolled during active disease.

This chain links TRBV7-2 with TRBJ1-6; D not resolved. The CDR3 extends over 16 amino acids. Looked up from germline, CDR1 is SGHTA and CDR2 is FQGNSA. Trimming stripped 4 bases from V and 5 bases from J, with 15 bases between. The CDR3 reads CASSSGRVENNSPLHF. The CDR3 DNA sequence: TGTGCCAGCAGCTCTGGGCGGGTTGAAAATAATTCACCCCTCCACTTT. Variable domain in full (rest from reference TRBV7-2 and TRBJ1-6): GAGVSQSPSNKVTEKGKDVELRCDPISGHTALYWYRQSLGQGLEFLIYFQGNSAPDKSGLPSDRFSAERTGGSVSTLTIQRTQQEDSAVYLCASSSGRVENNSPLHFGNGTRLTVT.

The V gene is TRBV6-2 or TRBV6-3, the J gene TRBJ1-6; no definite D call. V was cut by 0 bases and J by 11 bases, with 5 bases left in between. CDR1 and CDR2 (germline): MNHEY, SVGEGT. The CDR3 sequence is 12 residues long. This CDR3 reads CASSYSRAPLHF. The CDR3 DNA is TGTGCCAGCAGTTACTCGAGAGCACCCCTCCACTTT.

V usage is TRBV14 and J usage is TRBJ1-1; 8 positions match TRBD1. From germline, CDR1 is SGHDN and CDR2 FVKESK. This CDR3 region has 14 residues. V gave up 2 bases and J gave up 6 bases; unmatched junction bases: 5. CDR3 protein: CASSQRTGYPEAFF. The DNA for the CDR3 is TGTGCCAGCAGCCAAAGGACAGGGTATCCTGAAGCTTTCTTT.

This rearrangement joins TRBV29-1 to TRBJ1-2; D is undetermined. CDR1 and CDR2 from the germline V gene are SQVTM and ANQGSEA. CDR3 length: 13 residues. With 1 base removed from V and 11 bases from J, the gap between germline ends came to 17 bases. This CDR3 is CSVEGAGSIPYTF. Written as DNA, the CDR3 is TGCAGCGTTGAAGGGGCAGGCTCTATTCCTTACACCTTC.

This clone was seen only once. The chain uses TRBV7-9 and TRBJ2-7, with 8 bases lining up with TRBD2. This CDR3 contains 14 residues. The junction had 6 bases not matched to a gene; V was cut back by 1 base and J by 7 bases. Germline CDR1 reads SEHNR; CDR2 reads FQNEAQ (reference sequence). This CDR3 reads CASSLGASGWEQYF. The CDR3 nucleotides are TGTGCCAGCAGCTTAGGGGCTAGCGGGTGGGAGCAGTACTTC.

This chain joins TRBV16 and TRBJ1-3, with 8 positions matching TRBD1. The CDR3 sequence is 16 residues long. Germline CDR1 and CDR2: KGHSY and FQNENV. V gave up 2 bases and J gave up 0 bases; unmatched junction bases: 3. CDR3 nucleotides: TGTGCCAGCAGCCAAACCGGGACAGGCTCTGGAAACACCATATATTTT. It translates to CASSQTGTGSGNTIYF.

This chain uses TRBV9 with TRBJ2-3; tentatively, D is TRBD2 (5 bases). The CDR3 has 16 residues. CDR1 and CDR2 from the germline V gene are SGDLS and YYNGEE. Trimming shortened V by 0 bases and J by 2 bases, and 13 bases separated the two germline ends. This chain's CDR3 is CASSVAPGTNTDTQYF. The CDR3 nucleotides are TGTGCCAGCAGCGTAGCGCCGGGAACTAACACAGATACGCAGTATTTT.

V and J are TRBV10-1 and TRBJ2-2; 7 bases line up with TRBD1. Trimming cost V 6 bases and J 4 bases; bases outside gene matches: 5. The CDR3 loop spans 14 amino acids. Germline CDR1 is WNHNN and CDR2 is SYGVQD (reference sequence). The CDR3 loop reads CASREDRATGELFF. Written as DNA, the CDR3 is TGCGCCAGCAGGGAAGACAGGGCCACCGGGGAGCTGTTTTTT.